The 11 T cell receptor beta chains below were found in one sample sequenced in a study of blood T cell repertoires in COVID-19. Data came from immunoSEQ multiplex PCR; TCRdb stores just in-frame clones and leaves some out. Altogether 130,000 to 150,000 clones are present, around 84% being singletons, with the ten largest covering approximately 13%. What was sequenced was peripheral blood. These receptors came from a man aged 55 to 70 with active or convalescent COVID-19.

This clone is a singleton in its sample. The rearrangement uses TRBV28 and TRBJ2-1; TRBD1 matches at 10 bases. Germline loops: CDR1 MDHEN, CDR2 SYDVKM. CDR3 length: 17 amino acids. V dropped 5 bases and J dropped 5; count of bases not matched to a gene: 12. The CDR3 sequence is CASSPDRGVTPNNEQFF. The CDR3 DNA follows: TGTGCCAGCAGTCCGGACAGGGGGGTCACACCAAACAATGAGCAGTTCTTC.

The chain uses TRBV6-2 or TRBV6-3 and TRBJ2-7; D perhaps matches TRBD2 (6 bases). This CDR3 has 13 residues. Germline CDR1 and CDR2: MNHEY and SVGEGT. The V end was cut by 6 bases, the J end by 2 bases, with 11 bases between. In DNA, the CDR3 is TGTGCCAGCAGCGGGACTGCAGCCTACGAGCAGTACTTC. It is translated as CASSGTAAYEQYF.

The V and J genes are TRBV7-9 and TRBJ2-7; 13 positions match TRBD2. Per the germline V gene, CDR1 is SEHNR and CDR2 is FQNEAQ (reference sequence). The V and J ends lost 3 bases and 6 bases, in that order; junction bases with no gene match: 5. This CDR3 comprises 15 residues. The CDR3 protein is CASSFAGTSGTEQYF. CDR3 DNA: TGTGCCAGCAGCTTCGCCGGGACTAGCGGGACCGAGCAGTACTTC.

The chain combines TRBV6-2 or TRBV6-3 with TRBJ2-7, with 11 nucleotides matching TRBD2. The CDR3 consists of 16 residues. J lost 5 bases, V lost 0 bases, and 6 bases had no gene match. CDR1 and CDR2 from the germline V gene are MNHEY and SVGEGT. The CDR3 coding sequence is TGTGCCAGCAGTTACTCCCTAGCGGGAGGTCTAGACGAGCAGTACTTC. This codes for CASSYSLAGGLDEQYF.

V is TRBV29-1 and J is TRBJ1-1; D is unclear. Germline CDR1 SQVTM, CDR2 ANQGSEA. Trimming removed 7 bases from V and 6 bases from J, with 15 bases in between. The CDR3 extends over 12 amino acids. The CDR3 loop reads CSATVISSEAFF. The DNA of the CDR3 is TGCAGCGCTACAGTGATATCCTCTGAAGCTTTCTTT.

In DNA, the CDR3 is TGTGCCAGCAGTTCATCCGGACAGGGGGCGCTTCAAGATACGCAGTATTTT. Protein: CASSSSGQGALQDTQYF. The chain combines TRBV6-2 or TRBV6-3 with TRBJ2-3; TRBD1 matches at 11 bases. CDR1 is MNHEY, CDR2 SVGEGT, per germline. The CDR3 contains 17 residues. The trim removed 4 bases at V and 5 bases at J, leaving 11 bases unmatched.

The chain is built from TRBV10-3 and TRBJ1-5; the match to TRBD1 covers 7 bases. The V gene's germline CDR1 is ENHRY and CDR2 SYGVKD. After removal of 0 bases from V and 4 bases from J, the junction contained 3 bases not matched to a gene. The CDR3 runs to 15 residues. The CDR3 sequence is CAISESGGGNQPQHF. CDR3 in DNA: TGTGCCATCAGTGAGTCAGGGGGCGGAAATCAGCCCCAGCATTTT.

The rearrangement joins TRBV27 to TRBJ2-1; 12 bases are shared with TRBD2. The CDR3 has 17 residues. The V gene's germline CDR1 is MNHEY and CDR2 SMNVEV (reference sequence). V lost 5 bases to trimming and J lost 3 bases; unmatched junction nucleotides: 8. The DNA for the CDR3 is TGTGCCAGCAGTCCTAGCGGGAGGGCCGACGGCTACAATGAGCAGTTCTTC. Protein sequence: CASSPSGRADGYNEQFF.

The CDR3: CASSLRLQGVGHF. DNA for the CDR3: TGTGCCAGCAGCCTTCGATTACAGGGGGTAGGGCATTTT. The V call is TRBV12-3 or TRBV12-4, the J call TRBJ1-5; 8 bases match TRBD1. The CDR3 spans 13 residues. V was pared by 6 bases and J by 15 bases, with 13 bases of the junction left unmatched.

This clone was picked up one time. The chain uses TRBV24-1 and TRBJ2-1; TRBD1 is a possible D gene (5 bases). Trimming stripped 0 bases from V and 6 bases from J, with 11 bases between. Germline V gene lookup returns CDR1 KGHDR and CDR2 SFDVKD. The CDR3 is 15 residues long. CDR3 DNA sequence: TGTGCCACCAGTGATTTGCAGGGTTCACGCAATGAGCAGTTCTTC. Translating it yields CATSDLQGSRNEQFF.

The V and J genes are TRBV7-2 and TRBJ2-5, with 10 bases matching TRBD1. The J segment lost 5 bases and the V segment lost 5 bases, leaving 8 bases of the junction unmatched. Germline V CDR1 and CDR2: SGHTA, FQGNSA. This CDR3 comprises 15 residues. The CDR3 here is CASSQGDRGGETQYF. In DNA form, the CDR3 reads TGTGCCAGCAGCCAAGGGGACAGGGGAGGGGAGACCCAGTACTTC.